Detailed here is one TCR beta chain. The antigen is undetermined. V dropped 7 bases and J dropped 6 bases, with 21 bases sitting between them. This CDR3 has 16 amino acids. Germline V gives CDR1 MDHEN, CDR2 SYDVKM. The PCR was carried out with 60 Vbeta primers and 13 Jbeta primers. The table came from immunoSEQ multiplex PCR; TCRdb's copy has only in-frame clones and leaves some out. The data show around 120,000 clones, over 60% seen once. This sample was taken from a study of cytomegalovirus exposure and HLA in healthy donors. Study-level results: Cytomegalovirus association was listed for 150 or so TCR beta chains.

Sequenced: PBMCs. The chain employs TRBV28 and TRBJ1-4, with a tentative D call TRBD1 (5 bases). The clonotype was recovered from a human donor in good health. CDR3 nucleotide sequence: TGTGCCAGCAAAAGGAGTCTGGGCCAAGGGGATGAAAAACTGTTTTTT. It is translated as CASKRSLGQGDEKLFF.